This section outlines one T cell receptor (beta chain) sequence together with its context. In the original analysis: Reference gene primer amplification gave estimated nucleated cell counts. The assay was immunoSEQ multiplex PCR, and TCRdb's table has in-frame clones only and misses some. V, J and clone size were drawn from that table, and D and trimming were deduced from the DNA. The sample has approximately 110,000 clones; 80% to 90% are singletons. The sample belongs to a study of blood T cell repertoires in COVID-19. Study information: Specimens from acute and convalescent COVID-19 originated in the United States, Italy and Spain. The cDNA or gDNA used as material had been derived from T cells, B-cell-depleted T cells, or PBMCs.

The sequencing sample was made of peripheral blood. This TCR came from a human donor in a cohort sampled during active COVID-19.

The CDR3 DNA reads TGTGCCAGTTATCCGGGAAGACCCGGAAACACCATATATTTT. Translation gives CASYPGRPGNTIYF. The rearrangement links TRBV27 to TRBJ1-3; D uncertain. Germline V CDR1 and CDR2: MNHEY, SMNVEV (reference sequence). This CDR3 spans 14 amino acids. V shed 9 bases and J shed 4 bases, with 16 bases lying between them.